A single sample is the source of the 28 T cell receptor beta chains below, sequenced in a study of a mutant IDH1 vaccine in newly diagnosed glioma. Time point of the sample: baseline, week 1 (first vaccination visit). Described treatment: pre-vaccination baseline after standard-of-care therapy. Repertoires were generated with immunoSEQ multiplex PCR, while TCRdb's copy carries only in-frame clones and drops some. Among roughly 70,000 clones, around 82% were seen once, and the ten largest hold about 4.5%. The specimen was peripheral blood mononuclear cells (PBMCs), collected from a glioma patient treated with radiotherapy, temozolomide or both. Receptor source: a young woman with glioma. Some clones in this sample may be carry-over from other donors' samples.

The chain is built from TRBV11-2 and TRBJ1-2; D might be TRBD1 (6 bases). Deletions cut 5 bases from V and 7 bases from J, with 17 bases between. In germline, CDR1 is SGHAT, CDR2 FQNNGV. CDR3 length equals 14 residues. CDR3 bases: TGTGCCAGCAGCATGTACAGGGATAGGGGTGGCTACACCTTC. This gives the protein CASSMYRDRGGYTF.

The rearrangement joins TRBV14 to TRBJ1-2; 8 bases line up with TRBD1. Germline CDR1 is SGHDN and CDR2 is FVKESK. This CDR3 is 13 amino acids long. Germline trimming cut 4 bases from V and 8 bases from J; bases unmatched to any gene: 6. The CDR3 nucleotides read TGTGCCAGCAGCCTTAATCCAGGGGGCGGCTACACCTTC. Protein: CASSLNPGGGYTF.

V and J are TRBV6-5 and TRBJ2-7, with TRBD1 matching over 8 bases. Germline trimming cut 6 bases from V and 6 bases from J; bases unmatched to any gene: 10. CDR1 and CDR2 (germline): MNHEY, SVGAGI. CDR3 size: 14 residues. CDR3 in amino acids: CASSWRQGSREQYF. CDR3 DNA: TGTGCCAGCAGCTGGCGACAGGGGTCACGCGAGCAGTACTTC.

The chain combines TRBV27 with TRBJ1-5; D ambiguous. The CDR3 consists of 12 residues. CDR1 MNHEY and CDR2 SMNVEV come from the germline V gene (reference sequence). Between the trimmed V and J ends, which lost 3 bases and 4 bases, there was a span of 4 bases. The CDR3 DNA follows: TGTGCCAGCAGTTTTCTGAATCAGCCCCAGCATTTT. The encoded protein is CASSFLNQPQHF.

The genes are TRBV2 and TRBJ2-5; D not resolved. Trimming shortened V by 2 bases and J by 6 bases, and 13 bases separated the two germline ends. Germline assignment: CDR1 SNHLY and CDR2 FYNNEI. This CDR3 is built from 14 residues. The CDR3 sequence: CASSENSVLKTQYF. The CDR3 coding sequence is TGTGCCAGCAGTGAAAACAGCGTATTGAAGACCCAGTACTTC.

The CDR3 is CASSPATGQSDNEKLFF. In DNA form, the CDR3 reads TGTGCCAGCAGCCCGGCCACGGGACAGAGTGATAATGAAAAACTGTTTTTT. J is TRBJ1-4 and V is TRBV7-9, with 7 positions matching TRBD1. This CDR3 is 17 amino acids long. Germline CDR1 is SEHNR and CDR2 is FQNEAQ (reference sequence). J gave up 4 bases and V 5 bases, and 13 bases lay outside the gene matches.

This chain joins TRBV7-2 and TRBJ1-5; 9 nucleotides align to TRBD1. The trim removed 4 bases at V and 0 bases at J, leaving 7 bases unmatched. Per the germline V gene, CDR1 is SGHTA and CDR2 is FQGNSA. The CDR3 length is 17 residues. The CDR3 region has the DNA TGTGCCAGCAGCTCGAGGTGGGACAGGGTTAGCAATCAGCCCCAGCATTTT. Translation: CASSSRWDRVSNQPQHF.

The chain joins TRBV5-4 to TRBJ2-4; 8 positions match TRBD2. After removal of 0 bases from V and 9 bases from J, the junction contained 5 bases not matched to a gene. Germline values: CDR1 SGHNT, CDR2 YYREEE (reference sequence). The CDR3 is made up of 14 amino acids. The CDR3 DNA reads TGTGCCAGCAGCTTGGCGGGAGGGTTGGGCATTCAGTACTTC. It codes for CASSLAGGLGIQYF.

The chain couples TRBV2 to TRBJ1-5; 9 nucleotides match TRBD1. In germline, CDR1 is SNHLY, CDR2 FYNNEI. The CDR3 length is 14 residues. The V segment lost 7 bases and the J segment 7 bases; nucleotides outside the gene matches: 8. The CDR3 region is CASMVGQGLQPQHF. In nucleotides, the CDR3 is TGTGCCAGCATGGTGGGACAGGGATTACAGCCCCAGCATTTT.

This clone has a single count. The chain combines TRBV18 with TRBJ1-1; D uncertain. The CDR3 sequence is 15 residues long. CDR1 is KGHSH, CDR2 LQKENI, per germline. Trimming shortened V by 1 base and J by 3 bases, and 12 bases separated the two germline ends. The CDR3, as DNA: TGTGCCAGCTCACCACGGAGAGACGGGTACACTGAAGCTTTCTTT. Amino acids: CASSPRRDGYTEAFF.

The chain employs TRBV5-6 and TRBJ2-6, with D possibly being TRBD1 (6 bases). The CDR3 has 16 amino acids. Germline CDR1 SGHDT, CDR2 YYEEEE. Trimming shortened V by 3 bases and J by 0 bases, and 10 bases separated the two germline ends. Here the CDR3 DNA reads TGTGCCAGCAGCTCGCCACAGGGCTCTGGGGCCAACGTCCTGACTTTC. Its translation: CASSSPQGSGANVLTF.

The J gene is TRBJ2-3, the V gene TRBV30; TRBD1 matches 8 bases. Germline CDR1 is GTSNPN and CDR2 is SVGIG (reference sequence). The J segment lost 2 bases and the V segment lost 0 bases, leaving 4 bases of the junction unmatched. This CDR3 comprises 15 residues. Here the CDR3 DNA reads TGTGCCTGGAGTGTAGAGGACAGGGCCACAGATACGCAGTATTTT. Translating gives CAWSVEDRATDTQYF.

The rearrangement uses TRBV7-2 and TRBJ1-1; TRBD1 might be the D (6 bases). CDR3 length equals 17 residues. The V gene's germline CDR1 is SGHTA and CDR2 FQGNSA. V gave up 1 base and J gave up 3 bases, with 18 bases separating them. The CDR3 region is CASSLEEQGWGDTEAFF. CDR3 nucleotides: TGTGCCAGCAGCTTAGAAGAACAGGGATGGGGGGACACTGAAGCTTTCTTT.

The chain carries TRBV19 and TRBJ1-1; D uncertain. This CDR3 comprises 16 residues. Trimming took off 4 bases at V and 0 bases at J, with 15 bases between the two ends. Germline-derived CDR1 and CDR2 are LNHDA and SQIVND (reference sequence). The CDR3 protein is CASSNRRLSLNTEAFF. The DNA for the CDR3 is TGTGCCAGTAGTAACCGGCGGCTCAGTTTGAACACTGAAGCTTTCTTT.

This chain links TRBV2 with TRBJ1-4; D unresolved. CDR1 SNHLY and CDR2 FYNNEI come from the germline V gene. This CDR3 region has 15 residues. V was trimmed by 0 bases and J by 7 bases, leaving 12 bases between them. The CDR3 here is CASSEAPRAGEKLFF. In DNA, the CDR3 is TGTGCCAGCAGTGAAGCCCCCCGGGCCGGTGAAAAACTGTTTTTT.

The gene calls are TRBV6-6 and TRBJ2-1, with TRBD1 as a possible D gene (8 bases). The CDR3 contains 16 residues. The germline V gene encodes CDR1 MNHNY and CDR2 SVGAGI (reference sequence). Trimming pared 4 bases from V and 11 bases from J, leaving 24 bases between. DNA of the CDR3: TGTGCCAGCAGTTCCGACTCTAGCACAGGGGGGGCTAAGCAGTTCTTC. It encodes CASSSDSSTGGAKQFF.

The rearrangement uses TRBV19 and TRBJ1-2; D not resolved. Per the germline V gene, CDR1 is LNHDA and CDR2 is SQIVND (reference sequence). The CDR3 spans 14 residues. The ends were cut back, 3 bases at V and 7 bases at J, with 15 bases in the middle. This chain's CDR3 is CASSILGLGSGYTF. CDR3 in DNA: TGTGCCAGTAGTATTCTGGGGTTAGGAAGTGGCTACACCTTC.

This chain links TRBV4-1 with TRBJ2-7, with D possibly matching TRBD2 (5 bases). This CDR3 has 15 residues. Germline lookup yields CDR1 MGHRA and CDR2 YSYEKL. Trimming left V 4 bases short and J 2 bases short, with 15 bases between. CDR3 residues: CASSPTGSGPYEQYF. Here the CDR3 DNA reads TGCGCCAGCAGCCCAACGGGATCGGGCCCCTACGAGCAGTACTTC.

This chain joins TRBV7-9 and TRBJ2-7; D perhaps matches TRBD2 (5 bases). V was shortened by 2 bases and J by 1 base, with 9 bases between the two germline ends. This CDR3 is 14 amino acids long. Germline CDR1 is SEHNR and CDR2 is FQNEAQ (reference sequence). The CDR3 bases are TGTGCCAGCAGCTTACCGGGGTCTTCCTACGAGCAGTACTTC. It codes for CASSLPGSSYEQYF.

This clone was detected once. The chain uses TRBV19 and TRBJ2-1; D is possibly TRBD2 (6 bases). Germline V gene sequence: CDR1 LNHDA, CDR2 SQIVND (reference sequence). This CDR3 has 14 residues. Between the trimmed V and J ends, which lost 7 bases and 8 bases, there was a span of 18 bases. The CDR3 reads CASKSAGSRDEQFF. The DNA of the CDR3 is TGTGCCAGTAAGTCGGCCGGGAGTCGCGATGAGCAGTTCTTC.

This chain links TRBV10-2 with TRBJ1-2, with D possibly TRBD1 on 5 matching bases. Germline assignment: CDR1 WSHSY and CDR2 SAAADI. There are 15 residues in the CDR3. V lost 6 bases to trimming and J lost 8 bases, with 22 bases between them. The DNA for the CDR3 is TGCGCCAGCAGGGGGACGCGTCTACGGTCAGGAGGCTACACCTTC. Translation gives CASRGTRLRSGGYTF.

The chain employs TRBV5-8 and TRBJ1-1; TRBD1 might be the D (6 bases). From germline, CDR1 is SGHTS and CDR2 YDEGEE. Trimming shortened V by 4 bases and J by 1 base, and 14 bases separated the two germline ends. The CDR3 sequence is 15 residues long. The CDR3 sequence is CASSAEGGPNTEAFF. In DNA, the CDR3 is TGTGCCAGCAGCGCGGAGGGGGGCCCGAACACTGAAGCTTTCTTT.

V is TRBV29-1 and J is TRBJ1-1, with 7 bases identical to TRBD1. This CDR3 contains 12 residues. J was trimmed by 4 bases and V by 6 bases; bases with no gene match: 5. Germline V gene lookup returns CDR1 SQVTM and CDR2 ANQGSEA. The CDR3 nucleotides are TGCAGCGTGGAACCAGGGGGCACTGAAGCTTTCTTT. This gives the protein CSVEPGGTEAFF. Based on the CDR3 plus reference TRBV29-1 and TRBJ1-1, the full variable domain is SAVISQKPSRDICQRGTSLTIQCQVDSQVTMMFWYRQQPGQSLTLIATANQGSEATYESGFVIDKFPISRPNLTFSTLTVSNMSPEDSSIYLCSVEPGGTEAFFGQGTRLTVV.

The chain carries TRBV7-6 and TRBJ1-5; perhaps TRBD1 as D (5 bases). The V end was cut by 5 bases, the J end by 11 bases, with 13 bases between. This CDR3 has 12 amino acids. CDR1 and CDR2 from the germline V gene are SGHVS and FNYEAQ. The CDR3 nucleotides read TGTGCCAGCAGCCAGTTGGAGGGGTCCCAGCATTTT. Translating gives CASSQLEGSQHF.

This clone was found a few times. V usage is TRBV6-5 and J usage is TRBJ1-5; no definite D call. Germline V lookup: CDR1 MNHEY, CDR2 SVGAGI. The V end lost 7 bases, the J end lost 0 bases, and 13 bases lay between the germline ends. The CDR3 contains 15 residues. In DNA form, the CDR3 reads TGTGCCAGCAAACGGACGGACTTTAGCAATCAGCCCCAGCATTTT. As protein: CASKRTDFSNQPQHF.

This chain uses TRBV9 with TRBJ1-1; possibly TRBD1 for D (5 bases). Trimming took 4 bases from V and 1 from J, leaving 11 bases between them. CDR3 size: 14 residues. CDR1 and CDR2 from the germline V gene are SGDLS and YYNGEE. This CDR3 reads CASSSSRENTEAFF. CDR3 sequence (DNA): TGTGCCAGCAGCTCCTCCAGGGAGAACACTGAAGCTTTCTTT.

The chain combines TRBV29-1 with TRBJ2-1; 8 bases agree with TRBD2. The trim removed 2 bases at V and 4 bases at J, leaving 4 bases unmatched. CDR3 length: 14 amino acids. Germline-derived CDR1 and CDR2 are SQVTM and ANQGSEA. The CDR3 nucleotides read TGCAGCGTTGAACGGCGGGGGGAATACAATGAGCAGTTCTTC. This codes for CSVERRGEYNEQFF.

The J gene is TRBJ1-6, the V gene TRBV9; D is perhaps TRBD1 (5 bases). The length of the CDR3 is 20 residues. V lost 0 bases and J 0 bases, leaving 19 bases between the germline ends. Germline V gene lookup returns CDR1 SGDLS and CDR2 YYNGEE. CDR3 protein: CASSVGRDGSPSSYNSPLHF. The CDR3 DNA reads TGTGCCAGCAGCGTAGGACGGGACGGAAGTCCAAGCTCCTATAATTCACCCCTCCACTTT.